The clone carrying this T cell receptor beta chain has only a few counts. The antigen remains undetermined. The data stem from a study of a mutant IDH1 vaccine in newly diagnosed glioma. The overall study: Treated individuals were roughly 62% male and around 40% female, averaging 40.4 years of age.

The CDR3 totals 17 residues. Per germline, CDR1 SGDLS and CDR2 YYNGEE. V was clipped by 2 bases and J by 4 bases, with 19 bases between them. Assay used: immunoSEQ multiplex PCR; TCRdb lists only in-frame clones, some missing. The sample contains approximately 60,000 clones, roughly 74% of which appear only once. The time point was: week 35, safety follow-up. What each vaccine dose contained was 300 ug of mutant IDH1 20-mer peptide, accompanied by topical imiquimod. The chain employs TRBV9 and TRBJ1-3, with D maybe TRBD1 (5 bases). This clonotype was sampled from a man aged 50 to 60 with glioma. This specimen consisted of PBMCs, obtained from a glioma patient whose treatment included an IDH1 peptide vaccine. CDR3 bases: TGTGCCAGCAGCGTTTCAGGGATTTCAGCGTCCGGAAACACCATATATTTT. Translated: CASSVSGISASGNTIYF.